This is a list of T cell receptor beta chains from one sample in a study of blood T cell repertoires in COVID-19. Method: immunoSEQ multiplex PCR; TCRdb's copy keeps in-frame clones and lacks some. Seen here are just under 100,000 clones, just over 85% observed once, and the top ten hold over 10%. Sequenced input: peripheral blood. The receptors come from an older woman in a cohort sampled during active or convalescent COVID-19. CDR3s include the opening cysteine and the closing phenylalanine or tryptophan. The D gene is left open where the match is weak. The size field is filled for only some rows; it gives once, few, many or a size class.

d_gene: TRBD1
v_gene: TRBV19
abundance: -
j_gene: TRBJ1-2
len: 13
CDR3aa: CASSQDRAYGYTF
CDR3nt: TGTGCCAGTAGCCAGGACAGGGCCTACGGCTACACCTTC

d_gene: TRBD1
v_gene: TRBV7-9
abundance: -
j_gene: TRBJ1-4
len: 19
CDR3aa: CASSYRLRQGSDINEKLFF
CDR3nt: TGTGCCAGCAGCTACCGACTCCGACAGGGATCAGACATTAATGAAAAACTGTTTTTT

d_gene: TRBD2
v_gene: TRBV19
abundance: -
j_gene: TRBJ2-7
len: 14
CDR3aa: CASSIGLAGAEQYF
CDR3nt: TGTGCCAGTAGTATAGGACTAGCGGGAGCCGAGCAGTACTTC

d_gene: -
v_gene: TRBV28
abundance: -
j_gene: TRBJ2-7
len: 12
CDR3aa: CASSLTSYEQYF
CDR3nt: TGTGCCAGCAGTTTAACATCCTACGAGCAGTACTTC

d_gene: TRBD1
v_gene: TRBV27
abundance: few
j_gene: TRBJ2-6
len: 17
CDR3aa: CASTGQGSSFGANVLTF
CDR3nt: TGTGCCAGCACCGGACAGGGAAGCTCATTTGGGGCCAACGTCCTGACTTTC

d_gene: TRBD1
v_gene: TRBV9
abundance: -
j_gene: TRBJ1-6
len: 15
CDR3aa: CASSPRGDRDTPLHF
CDR3nt: TGTGCCAGCAGCCCTAGAGGAGACAGGGACACACCCCTCCACTTT

d_gene: -
v_gene: TRBV18
abundance: -
j_gene: TRBJ2-5
len: 14
CDR3aa: CASSLGLYPETQYF
CDR3nt: TGTGCCAGCTCTCTCGGACTCTATCCAGAGACCCAGTACTTC

d_gene: -
v_gene: TRBV6-1
abundance: once
j_gene: TRBJ2-7
len: 12
CDR3aa: CASSEATYEQYF
CDR3nt: TGTGCCAGCAGTGAGGCGACTTACGAGCAGTACTTC

d_gene: -
v_gene: TRBV5-5
abundance: -
j_gene: TRBJ1-4
len: 14
CDR3aa: CASSLVQGNEKLFF
CDR3nt: TGTGCCAGCAGCTTGGTACAGGGTAATGAAAAACTGTTTTTT

d_gene: TRBD2
v_gene: TRBV2
abundance: -
j_gene: TRBJ2-1
len: 17
CDR3aa: CASSERAAGGVGNEQFF
CDR3nt: TGTGCCAGCAGTGAAAGGGCAGCGGGAGGGGTCGGGAATGAGCAGTTCTTC

d_gene: TRBD1
v_gene: TRBV2
abundance: -
j_gene: TRBJ1-2
len: 14
CDR3aa: CASAGTATHYGYTF
CDR3nt: TGTGCCAGCGCCGGGACAGCTACCCACTATGGCTACACCTTC

d_gene: -
v_gene: TRBV21-1
abundance: -
j_gene: TRBJ1-1
len: 12
CDR3aa: CASSKKPHRAFF
CDR3nt: TGTGCCAGCAGCAAAAAGCCCCACCGGGCTTTCTTT

d_gene: TRBD2
v_gene: TRBV29-1
abundance: few
j_gene: TRBJ2-1
len: 13
CDR3aa: CSGGLAGTDEQFF
CDR3nt: TGCAGCGGAGGACTAGCGGGGACCGATGAGCAGTTCTTC

d_gene: -
v_gene: TRBV5-4
abundance: -
j_gene: TRBJ1-2
len: 14
CDR3aa: CASSLRGGNYGYTF
CDR3nt: TGTGCCAGCAGCTTACGGGGAGGAAACTATGGCTACACCTTC

d_gene: -
v_gene: TRBV19
abundance: few
j_gene: TRBJ2-2
len: 16
CDR3aa: CASSIVHRTNTGELFF
CDR3nt: TGTGCCAGTAGTATAGTTCACAGGACCAACACCGGGGAGCTGTTTTTT

d_gene: TRBD1
v_gene: TRBV29-1
abundance: -
j_gene: TRBJ1-2
len: 12
CDR3aa: CSAGQGRGGYTF
CDR3nt: TGCAGCGCTGGACAGGGGAGGGGTGGCTACACCTTC

d_gene: TRBD1
v_gene: TRBV13
abundance: -
j_gene: TRBJ1-4
len: 15
CDR3aa: CASSSGQGTNEKLFF
CDR3nt: TGTGCCAGCAGCTCGGGACAGGGAACTAATGAAAAACTGTTTTTT

d_gene: TRBD1
v_gene: TRBV7-6
abundance: -
j_gene: TRBJ1-1
len: 16
CDR3aa: CASSLGTRQGDTEAFF
CDR3nt: TGTGCCAGCAGCTTAGGCACCAGACAGGGGGACACTGAAGCTTTCTTT

d_gene: -
v_gene: TRBV5-6
abundance: -
j_gene: TRBJ1-3
len: 15
CDR3aa: CASTSSPSGGNTIYF
CDR3nt: TGTGCCAGCACCTCATCTCCTTCAGGGGGAAACACCATATATTTT

d_gene: -
v_gene: TRBV5-1
abundance: few
j_gene: TRBJ2-2
len: 13
CDR3aa: CASSFDSTGELFF
CDR3nt: TGCGCCAGCAGCTTCGACAGTACCGGGGAGCTGTTTTTT

d_gene: -
v_gene: TRBV15
abundance: -
j_gene: TRBJ2-7
len: 14
CDR3aa: CATSKWGEAREQYF
CDR3nt: TGTGCCACCAGCAAATGGGGAGAGGCCCGAGAGCAGTACTTC

d_gene: TRBD1
v_gene: TRBV12-3/TRBV12-4
abundance: -
j_gene: TRBJ1-2
len: 12
CDR3aa: CASSDRAGGYTF
CDR3nt: TGTGCCAGCAGTGACAGGGCGGGGGGCTACACCTTC

d_gene: TRBD1
v_gene: TRBV2
abundance: -
j_gene: TRBJ1-1
len: 12
CDR3aa: CASSHRGGEAFF
CDR3nt: TGTGCCAGCAGTCACAGGGGAGGTGAAGCTTTCTTT

d_gene: TRBD1
v_gene: TRBV5-6
abundance: once
j_gene: TRBJ2-1
len: 12
CDR3aa: CASSSSGTGIIF
CDR3nt: TGTGCCAGCAGCTCTTCCGGGACAGGGATCATCTTC

d_gene: TRBD1
v_gene: TRBV5-1
abundance: -
j_gene: TRBJ1-1
len: 14
CDR3aa: CASSLDRGNTEAFF
CDR3nt: TGCGCCAGCAGCTTGGACAGGGGTAACACTGAAGCTTTCTTT

d_gene: TRBD2
v_gene: TRBV6-5
abundance: -
j_gene: TRBJ2-3
len: 14
CDR3aa: CASSWGLAGVWQYF
CDR3nt: TGTGCCAGCAGTTGGGGACTAGCGGGAGTATGGCAGTATTTT

d_gene: TRBD1
v_gene: TRBV19
abundance: -
j_gene: TRBJ1-6
len: 14
CDR3aa: CASSPEAGGSPLHF
CDR3nt: TGTGCCAGTAGTCCCGAGGCAGGGGGCTCACCCCTCCACTTT

d_gene: -
v_gene: TRBV3-1/TRBV3-2
abundance: -
j_gene: TRBJ1-2
len: 14
CDR3aa: CASSQAAGFGGYTF
CDR3nt: TGTGCCAGCAGCCAAGCCGCGGGGTTCGGTGGCTACACCTTC

d_gene: -
v_gene: TRBV5-1
abundance: -
j_gene: TRBJ2-5
len: 14
CDR3aa: CASSSGSGQETQYF
CDR3nt: TGCGCCAGCAGCTCTGGGTCAGGACAAGAGACCCAGTACTTC

d_gene: TRBD1
v_gene: TRBV29-1
abundance: -
j_gene: TRBJ1-2
len: 13
CDR3aa: CSAKTGQTYGYTF
CDR3nt: TGCAGCGCTAAGACAGGGCAGACCTATGGCTACACCTTC

d_gene: -
v_gene: TRBV28
abundance: few
j_gene: TRBJ1-5
len: 14
CDR3aa: CASSKQVADQPQHF
CDR3nt: TGTGCCAGCAGCAAACAGGTGGCCGATCAGCCCCAGCATTTT

d_gene: TRBD1
v_gene: TRBV5-1
abundance: -
j_gene: TRBJ1-3
len: 18
CDR3aa: CASSLGGGTGSSGNTIYF
CDR3nt: TGCGCCAGCAGCTTGGGTGGTGGGACAGGGTCATCTGGAAACACCATATATTTT

d_gene: TRBD1
v_gene: TRBV10-3
abundance: -
j_gene: TRBJ1-5
len: 14
CDR3aa: CAISSTGNNQPQHF
CDR3nt: TGTGCCATCAGCTCGACAGGGAACAATCAGCCCCAGCATTTT

d_gene: -
v_gene: TRBV6-5
abundance: -
j_gene: TRBJ2-7
len: 13
CDR3aa: CASIRWGPYEQYF
CDR3nt: TGTGCCAGTATCCGTTGGGGCCCCTACGAGCAGTACTTC